This T cell receptor (beta chain) was sequenced during a study of technical replicates of blood from several donors. Clones were sequenced by immunoSEQ multiplex PCR, and TCRdb holds only the in-frame ones, with some missing. The top ten hold around 0.15% of the sample, which has around 62,000 clones, roughly 98% seen once. The sample taken for sequencing was T cells isolated from PBMCs. The clonotype was recovered from a human donor in good health.

The CDR3 here is CASSSQLAGGRYEQYF. The CDR3 DNA reads TGTGCCAGCAGCTCCCAACTAGCGGGAGGGCGGTACGAGCAGTACTTC. The V and J genes are TRBV7-6 and TRBJ2-7; TRBD2 aligns across 13 bases. The V gene's germline CDR1 is SGHVS and CDR2 FNYEAQ. J lost 4 bases, V lost 4 bases, and 7 bases had no gene match. The CDR3 sequence is 16 residues long.